These 3 T cell receptor beta chains originate from one sample sequenced in a study of shared clonotypes between healthy human individuals (dated by TCRdb to about 2020). Receptor libraries were prepared by the immunoSEQ multiplex PCR assay. The source is immuneACCESS, and TCRdb retained only in-frame sequences with V and J called. Part of the clones is not carried over; for the studies checked, unresolved V genes explain less than half of this, and the remainder is unexplained. The sample profile shows hundreds of thousands of clones; about 95% of them were found once. The leading ten clones occupy about 0.054% of the sample. Sequencing was performed on naive CD4+ T cells sorted from blood. This specimen's cell subset or site label, interpreted: CD45RA+ positively selected. The receptors shown here come from a woman in her twenties or thirties in good health.

This clone was observed once. This chain joins TRBV18 and TRBJ1-5; 9 bases line up with TRBD1. V dropped 2 bases and J dropped 6; count of bases not matched to a gene: 8. CDR1 KGHSH and CDR2 LQKENI come from the germline V gene. CDR3 length: 16 amino acids. The CDR3 here is CASSPTPGTGSQPQHF. The CDR3 DNA reads TGTGCCAGCTCACCAACCCCCGGGACAGGGAGTCAGCCCCAGCATTTT.

This clone was seen once. The chain is built from TRBV29-1 and TRBJ2-7; D is possibly TRBD2 (6 bases). CDR1 and CDR2 from the germline V gene are SQVTM and ANQGSEA. This CDR3 contains 17 residues. The V end lost 1 base, the J end lost 2 bases, and 21 bases lay between the germline ends. The chain's CDR3 is CSVEGGASDLSPYEQYF. The CDR3 region has the DNA TGCAGCGTTGAAGGGGGTGCTAGCGATTTAAGCCCCTACGAGCAGTACTTC.

The chain carries TRBV19 and TRBJ1-5, with D possibly being TRBD1 (5 bases). This CDR3 region has 15 residues. V was clipped by 5 bases and J by 1 base, with 12 bases between them. Per the germline V gene, CDR1 is LNHDA and CDR2 is SQIVND (reference sequence). The CDR3 DNA sequence: TGTGCCAGTAGTCCAGACAGAGGCAGCAATCAGCCCCAGCATTTT. This codes for CASSPDRGSNQPQHF.